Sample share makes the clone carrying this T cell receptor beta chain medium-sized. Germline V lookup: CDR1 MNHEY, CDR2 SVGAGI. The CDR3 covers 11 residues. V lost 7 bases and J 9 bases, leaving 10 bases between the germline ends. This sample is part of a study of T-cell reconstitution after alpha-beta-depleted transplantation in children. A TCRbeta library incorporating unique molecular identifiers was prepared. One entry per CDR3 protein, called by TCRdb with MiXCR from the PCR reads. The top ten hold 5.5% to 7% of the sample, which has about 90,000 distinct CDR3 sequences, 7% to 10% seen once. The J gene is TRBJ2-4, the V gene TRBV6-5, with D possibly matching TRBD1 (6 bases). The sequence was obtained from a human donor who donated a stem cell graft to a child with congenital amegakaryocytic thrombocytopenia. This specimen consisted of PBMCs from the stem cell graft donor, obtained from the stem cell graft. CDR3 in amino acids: CASTQGTIQYF. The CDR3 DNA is TGTGCCAGCACTCAGGGGACCATTCAGTACTTC.